The sequence of this TCR beta chain was determined in a study of cytomegalovirus exposure and HLA in healthy donors. Overall study findings and caveats: Using a false discovery rate of 0.05, a later analysis showed that 16,951 TCR beta sequences were associated with HLA alleles. Investigators reported approximately 150 TCR beta chains as tied to cytomegalovirus.

The CDR3 runs 15 residues. The V gene end was trimmed by 8 bases and the J gene end by 6 bases; junction bases not matched to a gene: 8. The germline gives CDR1 ENHRY, CDR2 SYGVKD. Worth noting for this clone: Its antigen is undetermined.

PCR primers comprised 60 Vbeta and 13 Jbeta primers. Produced via immunoSEQ multiplex PCR; TCRdb's table is partial and in-frame only. The sample lists tens of thousands of clones; more than 60% were seen once. The rearrangement joins TRBV10-3 to TRBJ2-1; 12 nucleotides align to TRBD2. The material sequenced was PBMCs. The receptor comes from a man between 50 and 59 years old in good health and CMV-seropositive. Written as DNA, the CDR3 is TGTGCCATCGCGCCTAGCGGGAGGGCCCCCAATGAGCAGTTCTTC. As protein: CAIAPSGRAPNEQFF.